This record concerns one T cell receptor (beta chain) sequence. This sample is drawn from a study of cytomegalovirus exposure and HLA in healthy donors. 60 Vbeta and 13 Jbeta primers were used in PCR. The method was immunoSEQ multiplex PCR; TCRdb's version includes in-frame clones alone and lacks a portion of them. The sample consists of some 150,000 clones, 60% to 80% of them appearing once. The sequence was obtained from a female donor in good health and CMV-seronegative. Specimen: PBMCs.

The CDR3 sequence: CASSQDLGQGAGNTIYF. In DNA form, the CDR3 reads TGCGCCAGCAGCCAAGATCTGGGACAGGGGGCTGGAAACACCATATATTTT. V is TRBV4-3 and J is TRBJ1-3, with 11 bases identical to TRBD1. The V and J ends lost 0 bases and 2 bases, in that order; junction bases with no gene match: 3. CDR3 length: 17 residues. The germline gives CDR1 LGHNA, CDR2 YSLEER.